The rows below give T cell receptor beta chains drawn from one sample of a study of T cell responses to AZD1222 COVID-19 vaccine. Measured with immunoSEQ multiplex PCR; TCRdb has only the in-frame clones, and not every one. The data hold 90,000 to 120,000 clones, with approximately 89% observed a single time. The sequencing here drew on peripheral blood, taken on day 0 of AZD1222 vaccination. The receptors were gathered from an adult in good health. The CDR3 runs from the conserved cysteine through the conserved F or W. The D gene is left open where the match is weak. A row's size may be missing; if present it is once, few, many or a size class.

v_call	clone_size	cdr3_length	j_call	d_call	cdr3_aa	cdr3_nt
TRBV7-2	.	15	TRBJ2-7	.	CASSFPQGAAYEQYF	TGTGCCAGCAGCTTCCCTCAAGGGGCCGCCTACGAGCAGTACTTC
TRBV3-1/TRBV3-2	once	11	TRBJ2-7	.	CASSTAGEQYF	TGTGCCAGCAGCACAGCAGGAGAGCAGTACTTC
TRBV18	.	13	TRBJ2-1	TRBD1	CASSPLDRAEQFF	TGTGCCAGCTCACCCTTAGACAGGGCTGAGCAGTTCTTC
TRBV7-6	.	15	TRBJ1-4	.	CASSLRAGNNEKLFF	TGTGCCAGCAGCTTAAGGGCAGGGAATAATGAAAAACTGTTTTTT
TRBV18	.	17	TRBJ2-2	TRBD2	CASSPQVAGGLTGELFF	TGTGCCAGCTCACCCCAGGTCGCGGGGGGCCTCACCGGGGAGCTGTTTTTT
TRBV9	.	16	TRBJ2-7	TRBD1	CASSKLTGQGIHEQYF	TGTGCCAGCAGCAAACTCACGGGACAGGGTATCCACGAGCAGTACTTC
TRBV5-1	once	15	TRBJ1-5	TRBD1	CASSLGGTGIQPQHF	TGCGCCAGCAGCTTGGGTGGGACAGGGATACAGCCCCAGCATTTT
TRBV6-1	.	16	TRBJ2-3	.	CASSERGSYSTDTQYF	TGTGCCAGCAGTGAACGGGGGAGCTACAGCACAGATACGCAGTATTTT
TRBV4-2	.	16	TRBJ2-3	TRBD1	CASSHRGQGDPDTQYF	TGTGCCAGCAGCCATAGGGGACAGGGGGACCCAGATACGCAGTATTTT
TRBV27	.	14	TRBJ2-7	.	CARGRKDRAYEQYF	TGTGCCAGGGGAAGGAAGGACAGAGCATACGAGCAGTACTTC
TRBV19	once	15	TRBJ1-1	TRBD1	CASSGQGVVNTEAFF	TGTGCCAGTAGTGGACAGGGGGTTGTGAACACTGAAGCTTTCTTT
TRBV3-1/TRBV3-2	.	13	TRBJ1-1	.	CASSQVRGTEAFF	TGTGCCAGCAGCCAAGTTCGTGGGACTGAAGCTTTCTTT
TRBV7-2	.	18	TRBJ1-2	.	CASSLARVAGPLNYGYTF	TGTGCCAGCAGCTTAGCGCGAGTTGCAGGGCCCCTAAACTATGGCTACACCTTC